This T cell receptor (beta chain) was sequenced for a study of T cell responses to AZD1222 COVID-19 vaccine. Data came from immunoSEQ multiplex PCR; TCRdb stores just in-frame clones and leaves some out. The table records 90,000 to 120,000 clones, about 85% of them present only once. With 6 bases removed from V and 4 bases from J, the gap between germline ends came to 13 bases. From germline, CDR1 is MNHEY and CDR2 SMNVEV (reference sequence). This CDR3 spans 13 amino acids. Sequenced material: peripheral blood, taken 28 days after the second AZD1222 dose. The V call is TRBV27, the J call TRBJ2-7; D might be TRBD1 (6 bases). The receptor was isolated from an adult who received the AZD1222 COVID-19 vaccine. DNA of the CDR3: TGTGCCAGCAGCATCCAGGGGCGGTACGAGCAGTACTTC. Residues: CASSIQGRYEQYF.